Following are 27 T cell receptor beta chains from one sample sequenced in a study of T-cell reconstitution after alpha-beta-depleted transplantation in children. The library targeted TCRbeta and was prepared with unique molecular identifiers. TCRdb reanalysed the PCR reads using MiXCR and keeps one entry per CDR3 protein. Altogether roughly 400,000 distinct CDR3 sequences are present, 20% being singletons, with the ten largest covering 3.5% to 4%. The sequencing here drew on PBMCs from the stem cell graft donor, taken from the stem cell graft. The source is a human donor who donated a stem cell graft to a child with acute myeloid leukemia.

The chain recombines TRBV10-3 with TRBJ2-3; D gene unclear. The V and J ends lost 4 bases and 5 bases respectively, with 10 bases between them. The CDR3 is 13 amino acids. Germline assignment: CDR1 ENHRY and CDR2 SYGVKD. In DNA, the CDR3 is TGTGCCATCAGTGGTAGCAGAGAAGATACGCAGTATTTT. Its translation: CAISGSREDTQYF.

This clonotype was detected a few times. The chain employs TRBV7-2 and TRBJ1-2, with TRBD1 matching over 7 bases. The junction had 0 bases not matched to a gene; V was cut back by 1 base and J by 7 bases. Germline CDR1 and CDR2: SGHTA and FQGNSA. The CDR3 runs to 12 residues. CDR3 sequence: CASSLGTGGYTF. The DNA of the CDR3 is TGTGCCAGCAGCTTAGGGACAGGTGGCTACACCTTC.

This clonotype showed up just a few times. This chain links TRBV4-2 with TRBJ2-1; maybe TRBD2 (6 bases). From germline, CDR1 is LGHNA and CDR2 YNFKEQ. This CDR3 spans 15 amino acids. V was clipped by 3 bases and J by 4 bases, with 13 bases between them. The CDR3 DNA reads as TGTGCCAGCAGCCACCCGGGACTTAGTTACAATGAGCAGTTCTTC. Protein: CASSHPGLSYNEQFF.

Ten or more counts support this clonotype. V usage is TRBV4-2 and J usage is TRBJ2-1; 10 nucleotides line up with TRBD2. CDR1 and CDR2 (germline): LGHNA, YNFKEQ. With V trimmed by 5 bases and J by 4 bases, 8 bases remained unmatched. The CDR3 consists of 16 residues. The CDR3 protein is CASSKSPSGRYNEQFF. CDR3 DNA sequence: TGTGCCAGCAGCAAAAGTCCTAGCGGGAGATACAATGAGCAGTTCTTC.

This clonotype was observed a handful of times. The J gene is TRBJ1-4, the V gene TRBV12-3 or TRBV12-4; 7 positions match TRBD1. CDR3 length: 17 amino acids. V was clipped by 5 bases and J by 0 bases; unmatched bases: 9. CDR3 in amino acids: CASSRDRRPTTNEKLFF. The CDR3 DNA sequence: TGTGCCAGCAGTCGGGACAGACGACCTACAACTAATGAAAAACTGTTTTTT.

This clonotype has more than one count but fewer than ten. The chain uses TRBV7-2 and TRBJ2-7; D may be TRBD1 (5 bases). The germline CDR1 and CDR2 sequences are SGHTA and FQGNSA. Trimming left V 5 bases short and J 6 bases short, with 11 bases between. This CDR3 is 12 amino acids long. The chain's CDR3 is CASSHDSVEQYF. Written as DNA, the CDR3 is TGTGCCAGCAGCCACGACAGTGTCGAGCAGTACTTC.

This clonotype showed up many times. The chain has TRBV20-1 and TRBJ2-5; D possibly matches TRBD1 or TRBD2 (7 bases each). The CDR3 loop spans 15 amino acids. The V gene's germline CDR1 is DFQATT and CDR2 SNEGSKA (reference sequence). V was pared by 3 bases and J by 3 bases, with 17 bases between. CDR3 amino acids: CSASHLRGREETQYF. CDR3 DNA: TGCAGTGCTAGTCACCTCAGGGGGAGGGAAGAGACCCAGTACTTC.

The sample holds many counts of this clonotype. The chain couples TRBV6-2 or TRBV6-3 to TRBJ2-1, with D perhaps TRBD1 (7 bases). Per germline, CDR1 MNHEY and CDR2 SVGEGT. This CDR3 spans 14 amino acids. V lost 8 bases and J 6 bases, leaving 17 bases between the germline ends. The CDR3 DNA is TGTGCCAGCTCCCTCCAGGGGGAGGTCAATGAGCAGTTCTTC. Protein sequence: CASSLQGEVNEQFF.

There are many counts of this clonotype. The rearrangement links TRBV28 to TRBJ2-7, with 11 nucleotides matching TRBD1. The V segment lost 6 bases and the J segment 3 bases; nucleotides outside the gene matches: 10. CDR1 and CDR2 from the germline V gene are MDHEN and SYDVKM. The CDR3 sequence is 16 residues long. CDR3: CASSPPPGTGGYEQYF. CDR3 nucleotides: TGTGCCAGCAGCCCTCCCCCCGGGACAGGGGGCTACGAGCAGTACTTC.

This clonotype has only a few counts. CDR3: CATSSNQGSYEQYF. The CDR3 DNA sequence: TGTGCCACCAGCAGCAATCAGGGGTCCTACGAGCAGTACTTC. The rearrangement uses TRBV15 and TRBJ2-7; D perhaps matches TRBD1 (6 bases). CDR3 length equals 14 residues. V dropped 3 bases and J dropped 1 base, with 10 bases sitting between them. Germline assignment: CDR1 LNHNV and CDR2 YYDKDF (reference sequence).

This clonotype was picked up a small number of times. The chain carries TRBV12-3 or TRBV12-4 and TRBJ2-1; possible D gene TRBD1, 6 bases. Trimming took 8 bases from V and 9 from J, leaving 20 bases between them. This CDR3 has 14 amino acids. The CDR3 spells CASALWTTQGEQFF. CDR3 in DNA: TGTGCCAGCGCCCTCTGGACGACACAGGGTGAGCAGTTCTTC.

The rearrangement links TRBV2 to TRBJ2-7; 8 bases align to TRBD1. J was trimmed by 5 bases and V by 1 base; bases with no gene match: 10. The germline CDR1 and CDR2 sequences are SNHLY and FYNNEI. There are 16 residues in the CDR3. The DNA for the CDR3 is TGTGCCAGCAGTGAAGAACTGCACAGGGGGAACGACGAGCAGTACTTC. It encodes CASSEELHRGNDEQYF.

There are many counts of this clonotype. The V and J genes are TRBV29-1 and TRBJ2-2; D possibly corresponds to TRBD1 (6 bases). The CDR3 spans 16 residues. In germline, CDR1 is SQVTM, CDR2 ANQGSEA. Trimming left V 2 bases short and J 4 bases short, with 17 bases between. Here the CDR3 DNA reads TGCAGCGTTGAATCGGGGCAAGGACAGAGCACCGGGGAGCTGTTTTTT. It encodes CSVESGQGQSTGELFF.

This clonotype was found a few times. The V and J genes are TRBV20-1 and TRBJ2-1; tentative D call: TRBD1 (6 bases). V lost 5 bases to trimming and J lost 8 bases, with 13 bases between them. Germline CDR1 is DFQATT and CDR2 is SNEGSKA (reference sequence). The CDR3 spans 12 residues. The CDR3 loop reads CSAVRQDDEQFF. The CDR3 nucleotides read TGCAGTGCTGTAAGACAGGACGATGAGCAGTTCTTC.

The chain carries TRBV20-1 and TRBJ2-7; D is unclear. CDR1 DFQATT and CDR2 SNEGSKA come from the germline V gene (reference sequence). Between the trimmed V and J ends, which lost 1 base and 0 bases, there was a span of 7 bases. The CDR3 runs to 13 residues. CDR3 bases: TGCAGTGCTAGAGCGGATTTCTCCTACGAGCAGTACTTC. Its protein is CSARADFSYEQYF.

The chain uses TRBV5-1 and TRBJ2-7; TRBD1 matches 8 bases. Losses at the gene ends were 4 bases for V and 5 bases for J; bases not matched to a gene: 8. CDR3 length: 14 residues. Germline-derived CDR1 and CDR2 are SGHRS and YFSETQ. The CDR3 DNA is TGCGCCAGCAGCCGTTCGACAGGGGACCACGAGCAGTACTTC. Protein sequence: CASSRSTGDHEQYF.

This clonotype was counted a few times. The rearrangement uses TRBV6-2 or TRBV6-3 and TRBJ2-7; D call uncertain. The germline CDR1 and CDR2 sequences are MNHEY and SVGEGT. Between the trimmed V and J ends, which lost 5 bases and 2 bases, there was a span of 19 bases. The CDR3 spans 16 residues. The CDR3 DNA reads TGTGCCAGCAGTCCGTACAACGGGCAACGGGCCTACGAGCAGTACTTC. Protein: CASSPYNGQRAYEQYF.

There are many counts of this clonotype. The chain employs TRBV20-1 and TRBJ2-7; D is unclear. Germline V gene sequence: CDR1 DFQATT, CDR2 SNEGSKA (reference sequence). The CDR3 has 12 residues. V lost 4 bases, J lost 2 bases, and 9 bases lay in between. The CDR3 DNA is TGCAGTGCTACGTACAGCCCCTACGAGCAGTACTTC. Translation: CSATYSPYEQYF.

This clonotype was seen a handful of times. The V gene is TRBV6-5, the J gene TRBJ1-2, with a possible D match to TRBD1 (6 bases). Trimming removed 0 bases at V and 4 bases at J, with 15 bases between. The CDR3 extends over 16 amino acids. Germline lookup yields CDR1 MNHEY and CDR2 SVGAGI. CDR3 in DNA: TGTGCCAGCAGTTACTCGTTTCCGGGGGGCCTCTATGGCTACACCTTC. Protein product: CASSYSFPGGLYGYTF.

The chain combines TRBV29-1 with TRBJ2-3, with 7 nucleotides matching TRBD2. Germline loops: CDR1 SQVTM, CDR2 ANQGSEA. J gave up 0 bases and V 7 bases, and 10 bases lay outside the gene matches. This CDR3 has 15 amino acids. As DNA, the CDR3 is TGCAGCGGCTACTCAGCGGGGCCCAGCACAGATACGCAGTATTTT. Encoded protein: CSGYSAGPSTDTQYF.

CDR3 DNA: TGTGCCAGCAGCCAAGATTTCAAGGAGCAGTACTTC. Amino acid sequence: CASSQDFKEQYF. This chain links TRBV3-1 with TRBJ2-7, with unresolved D. Germline CDR1 and CDR2: LGHDT and YNNKEL (reference sequence). V lost 0 bases and J lost 7, with 7 bases in between. CDR3 length: 12 residues.

The rearrangement joins TRBV24-1 to TRBJ2-7; a weak D match, TRBD1 (5 bases). Germline V gene data show CDR1 as KGHDR and CDR2 as SFDVKD. Trimming removed 9 bases at V and 2 bases at J, with 16 bases between. This CDR3 region has 14 residues. CDR3 amino acids: CATRRAASPYEQYF. The CDR3 DNA is TGTGCCACCCGCAGGGCCGCCTCACCCTACGAGCAGTACTTC.

This clonotype has a handful of counts. The chain has TRBV7-2 and TRBJ2-1; unclear D gene. V was clipped by 4 bases and J by 0 bases, with 13 bases between them. The CDR3 is 16 amino acids. CDR1 is SGHTA, CDR2 FQGNSA, per germline. The CDR3 here is CASSSNPTSSYNEQFF. DNA of the CDR3: TGTGCCAGCAGCTCAAACCCCACAAGCTCCTACAATGAGCAGTTCTTC. Together with reference TRBV7-2 and TRBJ2-1, the CDR3 gives the full variable domain: GAGVSQSPSNKVTEKGKDVELRCDPISGHTALYWYRQSLGQGLEFLIYFQGNSAPDKSGLPSDRFSAERTGGSVSTLTIQRTQQEDSAVYLCASSSNPTSSYNEQFFGPGTRLTVL.

This clonotype was recorded at least ten times. The genes are TRBV28 and TRBJ2-3, with 14 bases identical to TRBD2. The ends lost 4 bases at V and 9 bases at J; junction bases unmatched: 3. CDR3 length equals 14 residues. Germline CDR1 reads MDHEN; CDR2 reads SYDVKM. This CDR3 reads CASSSGTSGRTQYF. The DNA of the CDR3 is TGTGCCAGCAGTTCCGGGACTAGCGGGAGAACGCAGTATTTT.

The rearrangement uses TRBV28 and TRBJ1-3, with D perhaps matching TRBD1 (5 bases). The CDR3 extends over 16 amino acids. V was clipped by 6 bases and J by 0 bases, with 15 bases between them. Germline V gene sequence: CDR1 MDHEN, CDR2 SYDVKM. The CDR3 is CASRPRAANSGNTIYF. CDR3 DNA: TGTGCCAGCAGACCCAGGGCAGCAAACTCTGGAAACACCATATATTTT.

The genes are TRBV6-2 or TRBV6-3 and TRBJ2-2; 8 nucleotides match TRBD2. The CDR3 extends over 15 amino acids. J was trimmed by 4 bases and V by 6 bases; bases with no gene match: 7. Germline CDR1 is MNHEY and CDR2 is SVGEGT. The CDR3 region is CASSRTSSGTGELFF. The DNA of the CDR3 is TGTGCCAGCAGCCGGACTAGCTCGGGCACCGGGGAGCTGTTTTTT.

CDR3 loop: CSAYIRDTQYF. The CDR3 DNA is TGCAGCGCCTACATCCGGGATACGCAGTATTTT. The chain links TRBV29-1 to TRBJ2-3; D gene uncertain. Germline CDR1 reads SQVTM; CDR2 reads ANQGSEA. Trimming shortened V by 7 bases and J by 6 bases, and 11 bases separated the two germline ends. The CDR3 has 11 residues.